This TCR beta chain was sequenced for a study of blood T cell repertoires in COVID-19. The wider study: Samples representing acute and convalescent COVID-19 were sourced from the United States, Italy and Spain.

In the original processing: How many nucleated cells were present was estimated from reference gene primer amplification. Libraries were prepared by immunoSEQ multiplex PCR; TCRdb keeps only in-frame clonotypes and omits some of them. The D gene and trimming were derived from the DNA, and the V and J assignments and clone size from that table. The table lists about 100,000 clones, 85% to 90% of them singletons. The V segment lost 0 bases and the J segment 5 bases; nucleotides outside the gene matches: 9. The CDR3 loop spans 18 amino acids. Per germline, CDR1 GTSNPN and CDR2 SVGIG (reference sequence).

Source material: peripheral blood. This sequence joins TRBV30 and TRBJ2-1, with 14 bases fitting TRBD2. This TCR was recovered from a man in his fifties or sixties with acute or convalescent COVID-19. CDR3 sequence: CAWSVEIPGLAGDNEQFF. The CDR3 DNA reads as TGTGCCTGGAGTGTTGAGATCCCGGGACTAGCGGGAGACAATGAGCAGTTCTTC.